Below are 17 T cell receptor beta chains sequenced from a single sample in a study of cytomegalovirus exposure and HLA in healthy donors. PCR used 60 Vbeta primers and 13 Jbeta primers. Assay: immunoSEQ multiplex PCR; the TCRdb copy retains only in-frame clones and omits some. The sample has about 160,000 clones, around three quarters seen once. The specimen sequenced was PBMCs. The receptors here all came from a man aged 45-60 years in good health and CMV-seropositive.

This rearrangement joins TRBV5-1 to TRBJ2-1; D gene unclear. CDR3 length equals 14 residues. Looked up from germline, CDR1 is SGHRS and CDR2 is YFSETQ. V was trimmed by 1 base and J by 9 bases, leaving 14 bases between them. CDR3 DNA sequence: TGCGCCAGCAGCTTGAGTTCCGCCCTCGGTGAGCAGTTCTTC. This encodes CASSLSSALGEQFF.

This chain links TRBV15 with TRBJ2-3; 10 bases fit TRBD2. The CDR3 runs to 17 residues. Germline values: CDR1 LNHNV, CDR2 YYDKDF (reference sequence). The trim removed 0 bases at V and 7 bases at J, leaving 10 bases unmatched. The CDR3 protein is CATSRDRGSGGIYTQYF. In nucleotides, the CDR3 is TGTGCCACCAGCAGAGATCGCGGTAGCGGGGGGATTTATACGCAGTATTTT.

This clone was detected once. V gene TRBV30 combines with J gene TRBJ1-1; D is undetermined. CDR1 and CDR2 (germline): GTSNPN, SVGIG (reference sequence). The length of the CDR3 is 15 residues. Trimming took off 4 bases at V and 2 bases at J, with 17 bases between the two ends. The CDR3 loop reads CAWTKVGKGNTEAFF. The DNA for the CDR3 is TGTGCCTGGACGAAGGTCGGGAAGGGTAACACTGAAGCTTTCTTT.

The chain links TRBV15 to TRBJ2-3; D remains unclear. CDR3 length: 14 amino acids. Germline V gene sequence: CDR1 LNHNV, CDR2 YYDKDF (reference sequence). V dropped 1 base and J dropped 3 bases, with 8 bases sitting between them. The DNA of the CDR3 is TGTGCCACCAGCAGAGGGCAGGTTACAGATACGCAGTATTTT. Amino acids: CATSRGQVTDTQYF.

This sequence joins TRBV19 and TRBJ2-6; D call uncertain. Germline CDR1 LNHDA, CDR2 SQIVND (reference sequence). Trimming left V 6 bases short and J 2 bases short, with 5 bases between. The length of the CDR3 is 13 residues. The CDR3 bases are TGTGCCAGTAGATTAGCTGGGGCCAACGTCCTGACTTTC. Translating it yields CASRLAGANVLTF.

V is TRBV11-2 and J is TRBJ2-3, with D perhaps matching TRBD2 (6 bases). The CDR3 consists of 15 residues. Germline loops: CDR1 SGHAT, CDR2 FQNNGV. V gave up 3 bases and J gave up 3 bases, with 13 bases separating them. The CDR3 reads CASSLGTSGTDTQYF. The DNA of the CDR3 is TGTGCCAGCAGCTTGGGGACTTCTGGTACAGATACGCAGTATTTT.

The chain employs TRBV15 and TRBJ2-5, with TRBD1 matching over 8 bases. In germline, CDR1 is LNHNV, CDR2 YYDKDF (reference sequence). The CDR3 spans 14 residues. The V and J ends lost 3 bases and 5 bases, in that order; junction bases with no gene match: 5. The chain's CDR3 is CATSRDRVAETQYF. The CDR3 nucleotides read TGTGCCACCAGCAGGGACAGGGTGGCGGAGACCCAGTACTTC.

The chain joins TRBV23-1 to TRBJ2-5, with 9 bases aligning to TRBD1. TRBV23-1 is recorded as an ORF, its role being uncertain. CDR3 length: 15 residues. J gave up 4 bases and V 3 bases, and 6 bases lay outside the gene matches. CDR3 sequence (DNA): TGCGCCAGCAGTCACCCCCGACAGGGGGGAGAGACCCAGTACTTC. The encoded protein is CASSHPRQGGETQYF.

The CDR3 sequence: CASSSGQGAVGTGELFF. CDR3 nucleotide sequence: TGCGCCAGCAGCTCGGGACAGGGGGCAGTGGGGACCGGGGAGCTGTTTTTT. The chain has TRBV5-1 and TRBJ2-2; 12 nucleotides match TRBD1. In germline, CDR1 is SGHRS, CDR2 YFSETQ. Trimming removed 3 bases from V and 5 bases from J; junction bases left unmatched: 8. The CDR3 loop spans 17 amino acids.

The rearrangement uses TRBV16 and TRBJ1-2; D is unclear. V lost 0 bases and J 4 bases, leaving 12 bases between the germline ends. The CDR3 extends over 15 amino acids. Germline CDR1 reads KGHSY; CDR2 reads FQNENV. CDR3 sequence: CASSQSPPGPYGYTF. The CDR3 DNA follows: TGTGCCAGCAGCCAATCCCCTCCGGGTCCCTATGGCTACACCTTC.

The gene calls are TRBV5-1 and TRBJ1-5, with TRBD1 as a possible D gene (6 bases). Trimming shortened V by 2 bases and J by 3 bases, and 9 bases separated the two germline ends. Germline V gives CDR1 SGHRS, CDR2 YFSETQ. This CDR3 is built from 14 residues. The CDR3, as DNA: TGCGCCAGCAGCTTAGGACAGCCCAATCAGCCCCAGCATTTT. Amino acid sequence: CASSLGQPNQPQHF.

The chain joins TRBV9 to TRBJ1-2; weak D call: TRBD1 (5 bases). Germline assignment: CDR1 SGDLS and CDR2 YYNGEE. V gave up 7 bases and J gave up 5 bases, with 12 bases separating them. The CDR3 runs to 12 residues. CDR3: CASSRGEYGYTF. In DNA, the CDR3 is TGTGCCAGCTCACGGGGGGAGTATGGCTACACCTTC.

V is TRBV9 and J is TRBJ1-1; D gene uncertain. Germline loops: CDR1 SGDLS, CDR2 YYNGEE. Trimming cost V 3 bases and J 4 bases, with 10 bases left between them. The CDR3 runs 13 residues. CDR3 in amino acids: CASSALGSTEAFF. The DNA of the CDR3 is TGTGCCAGCAGCGCTTTGGGGAGCACTGAAGCTTTCTTT.

This clone appeared a few times. The chain links TRBV7-2 to TRBJ2-3; 9 nucleotides line up with TRBD2. Germline CDR1 reads SGHTA; CDR2 reads FQGNSA. V lost 4 bases to trimming and J lost 2 bases; unmatched junction nucleotides: 7. This CDR3 comprises 16 residues. The CDR3: CASSSVSGGNTDTQYF. The DNA for the CDR3 is TGTGCCAGCAGCTCGGTTAGCGGGGGCAACACAGATACGCAGTATTTT.

V gene TRBV6-5 combines with J gene TRBJ2-7, with TRBD2 matching 7 bases. Trimming took 0 bases from V and 2 from J; bases not matched to a gene: 4. CDR3 length: 15 amino acids. CDR1 and CDR2 (germline): MNHEY, SVGAGI. Here the CDR3 reads CASSYSLASTYEQYF. The CDR3 coding sequence is TGTGCCAGCAGTTACTCACTAGCGAGTACCTACGAGCAGTACTTC.

V usage is TRBV13 and J usage is TRBJ1-1; maybe TRBD1 (5 bases). Trimming took off 5 bases at V and 3 bases at J, with 13 bases between the two ends. Germline assignment: CDR1 PRHDT and CDR2 FYEKMQ (reference sequence). This CDR3 is built from 14 residues. The CDR3 loop reads CASSETLRDTEAFF. The CDR3 region has the DNA TGTGCCAGCAGCGAAACCCTCAGGGACACTGAAGCTTTCTTT.

The chain joins TRBV7-2 to TRBJ2-7, with 14 bases aligning to TRBD2. Germline V gene data show CDR1 as SGHTA and CDR2 as FQGNSA. The CDR3 contains 18 residues. Trimming removed 4 bases from V and 3 bases from J; junction bases left unmatched: 11. The CDR3: CASSSATSGGAFGYEQYF. The CDR3 DNA follows: TGTGCCAGCAGCTCAGCGACTAGCGGGGGGGCGTTTGGCTACGAGCAGTACTTC.